This TCR beta chain was recovered during a study of T-cell reconstitution after alpha-beta-depleted transplantation in children. Regarding the study as a whole: Reports say that about two months after transplant, the alpha-beta T cells came out of several hundred graft clones that had expanded. Surviving recipient T cells and thymic progenitors accounted for the high day-60 TCRbeta diversity observed in some patients. Newly generated T cells supplied most T-cell counts and diversity one year post-transplant.

This clonotype was observed a few times. The antigen remains undetermined. Germline-derived CDR1 and CDR2 are KGHSH and LQKENI. This CDR3 is built from 14 residues. Deletions cut 6 bases from V and 4 bases from J, with 15 bases between. Unique molecular identifiers featured in how the TCRbeta library was prepared. A single record per CDR3 protein comes from TCRdb applying MiXCR to the PCR reads. The sample shows around 440,000 distinct CDR3 sequences, 16% of them seen only once. This sequence was found in a boy in the first two years of life who had a stem cell transplant for Wiskott-Aldrich syndrome, so the T cells may come from the graft donor. The rearrangement joins TRBV18 to TRBJ1-1; no reliable D call. The specimen comprised PBMCs, mostly from graft donor cells, sampled 360 days after TCRalphabeta/CD19-depleted stem cell transplant. The CDR3 reads CASSIYRGGTEAFF. CDR3 in DNA: TGTGCCAGCTCCATCTACAGAGGAGGCACTGAAGCTTTCTTT. Drawing the rest from reference TRBV18 and TRBJ1-1, the complete variable domain is NAGVMQNPRHLVRRRGQEARLRCSPMKGHSHVYWYRQLPEEGLKFMVYLQKENIIDESGMPKERFSAEFPKEGPSILRIQQVVRGDSAAYFCASSIYRGGTEAFFGQGTRLTVV.